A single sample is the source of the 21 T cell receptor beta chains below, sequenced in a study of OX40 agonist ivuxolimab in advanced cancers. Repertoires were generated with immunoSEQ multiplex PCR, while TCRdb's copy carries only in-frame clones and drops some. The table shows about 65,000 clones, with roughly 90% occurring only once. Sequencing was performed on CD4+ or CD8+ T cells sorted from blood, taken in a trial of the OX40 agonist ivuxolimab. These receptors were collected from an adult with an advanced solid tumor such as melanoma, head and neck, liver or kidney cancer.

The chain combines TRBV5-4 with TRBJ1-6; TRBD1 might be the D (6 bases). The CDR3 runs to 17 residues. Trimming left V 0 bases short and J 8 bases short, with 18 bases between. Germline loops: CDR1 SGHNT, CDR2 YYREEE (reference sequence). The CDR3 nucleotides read TGTGCCAGCAGCTTGGCCAAGGGGGGGCAACGGGATTCACCCCTCCACTTT. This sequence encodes CASSLAKGGQRDSPLHF. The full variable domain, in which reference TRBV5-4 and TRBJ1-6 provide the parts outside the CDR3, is ETGVTQSPTHLIKTRGQQVTLRCSSQSGHNTVSWYQQALGQGPQFIFQYYREEENGRGNFPPRFSGLQFPNYSSELNVNALELDDSALYLCASSLAKGGQRDSPLHFGNGTRLTVT.

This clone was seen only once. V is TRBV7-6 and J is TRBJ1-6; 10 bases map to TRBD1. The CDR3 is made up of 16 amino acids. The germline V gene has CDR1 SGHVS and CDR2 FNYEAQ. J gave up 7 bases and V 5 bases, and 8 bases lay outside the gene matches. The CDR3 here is CASSLGTGVRNSPLHF. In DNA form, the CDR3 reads TGTGCCAGCAGCCTAGGGACAGGGGTGAGAAATTCACCCCTCCACTTT.

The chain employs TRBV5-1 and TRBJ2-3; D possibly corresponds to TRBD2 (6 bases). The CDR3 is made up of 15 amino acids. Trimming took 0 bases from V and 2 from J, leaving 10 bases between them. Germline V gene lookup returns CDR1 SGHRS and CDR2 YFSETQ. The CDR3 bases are TGCGCCAGCAGCTTGGACGCGGGGTTCACAGATACGCAGTATTTT. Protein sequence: CASSLDAGFTDTQYF.

CDR3 sequence: CASRAYLNTEAFF. CDR3 in DNA: TGTGCCAGCAGGGCGTACTTGAACACTGAAGCTTTCTTT. J is TRBJ1-1 and V is TRBV6-1; D is undetermined. The CDR3 length is 13 residues. V was shortened by 6 bases and J by 0 bases, with 8 bases between the two germline ends. Germline CDR1 MNHNS, CDR2 SASEGT.

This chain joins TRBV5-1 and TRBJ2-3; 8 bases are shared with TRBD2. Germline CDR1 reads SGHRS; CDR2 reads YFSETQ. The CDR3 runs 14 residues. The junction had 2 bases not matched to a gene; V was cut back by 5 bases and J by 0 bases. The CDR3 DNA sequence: TGCGCCAGCAGGGTAGCGGGGAGCACAGATACGCAGTATTTT. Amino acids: CASRVAGSTDTQYF.

For the CDR3, the DNA is TGTGCCAGCTCACCAGGACGGACTAATTCACCCCTCCACTTT. Translation gives CASSPGRTNSPLHF. This rearrangement joins TRBV18 to TRBJ1-6; the D is unclear. Germline-derived CDR1 and CDR2 are KGHSH and LQKENI. Trimming took 2 bases from V and 6 from J, leaving 8 bases between them. The CDR3 length is 14 residues.

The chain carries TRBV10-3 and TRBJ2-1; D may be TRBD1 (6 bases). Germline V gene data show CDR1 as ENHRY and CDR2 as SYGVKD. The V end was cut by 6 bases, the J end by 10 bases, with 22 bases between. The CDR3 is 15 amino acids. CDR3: CAISPKLGQSEEQFF. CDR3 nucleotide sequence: TGTGCCATCAGCCCGAAATTAGGACAGTCAGAGGAGCAGTTCTTC.

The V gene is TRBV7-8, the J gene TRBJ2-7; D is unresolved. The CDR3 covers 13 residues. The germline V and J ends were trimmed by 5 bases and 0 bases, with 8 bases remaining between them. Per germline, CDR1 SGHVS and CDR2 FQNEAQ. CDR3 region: CASSPRSSYEQYF. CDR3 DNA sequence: TGTGCCAGCAGCCCTAGATCCTCCTACGAGCAGTACTTC. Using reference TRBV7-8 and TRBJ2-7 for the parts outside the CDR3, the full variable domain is GAGVSQSPRYKVAKRGQDVALRCDPISGHVSLFWYQQALGQGPEFLTYFQNEAQLDKSGLPSDRFFAERPEGSVSTLKIQRTQQEDSAVYLCASSPRSSYEQYFGPGTRLTVT.

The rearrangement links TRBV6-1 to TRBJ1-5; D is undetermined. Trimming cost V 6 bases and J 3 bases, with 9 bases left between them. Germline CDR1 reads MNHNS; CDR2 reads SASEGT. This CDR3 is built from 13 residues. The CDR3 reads CASRDGFNQPQHF. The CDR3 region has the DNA TGTGCCAGCAGGGACGGTTTCAATCAGCCCCAGCATTTT.

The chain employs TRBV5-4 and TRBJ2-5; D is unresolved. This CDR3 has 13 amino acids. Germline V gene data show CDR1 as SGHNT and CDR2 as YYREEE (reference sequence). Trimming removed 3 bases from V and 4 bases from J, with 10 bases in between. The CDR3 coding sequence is TGTGCCAGCAGCTCTCGAGGCCCAGAGACCCAGTACTTC. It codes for CASSSRGPETQYF.

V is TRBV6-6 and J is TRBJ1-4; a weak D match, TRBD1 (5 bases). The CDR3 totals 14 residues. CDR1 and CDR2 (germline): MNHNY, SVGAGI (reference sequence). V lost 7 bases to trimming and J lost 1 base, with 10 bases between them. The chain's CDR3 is CASKRGGTNEKLFF. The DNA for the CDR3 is TGTGCCAGCAAAAGGGGTGGAACTAATGAAAAACTGTTTTTT.

The CDR3 is CASSLWAENSPLHF. The CDR3 bases are TGTGCCAGCAGCTTGTGGGCGGAGAATTCACCCCTCCACTTT. This chain joins TRBV5-5 and TRBJ1-6; no clear D. In germline, CDR1 is SGHKS, CDR2 YYEKEE (reference sequence). V was shortened by 1 base and J by 7 bases, with 9 bases between the two germline ends. This CDR3 comprises 14 residues.

The CDR3 bases are TGCGCCAGCAGCCTGAGGGAAGATCAGCCCCAGCATTTT. Amino acid sequence: CASSLREDQPQHF. The chain joins TRBV4-1 to TRBJ1-5; D call uncertain. Germline-derived CDR1 and CDR2 are MGHRA and YSYEKL. Trimming stripped 4 bases from V and 5 bases from J, with 9 bases between. This CDR3 has 13 amino acids.

This CDR3 is CATSRGAEPGGIQYF. CDR3 bases: TGTGCCACCAGCAGAGGGGCAGAGCCCGGGGGCATTCAGTACTTC. The chain couples TRBV15 to TRBJ2-4; D is possibly TRBD2 (6 bases). This CDR3 contains 15 residues. CDR1 is LNHNV, CDR2 YYDKDF, per germline (reference sequence). Trimming stripped 1 base from V and 9 bases from J, with 16 bases between.

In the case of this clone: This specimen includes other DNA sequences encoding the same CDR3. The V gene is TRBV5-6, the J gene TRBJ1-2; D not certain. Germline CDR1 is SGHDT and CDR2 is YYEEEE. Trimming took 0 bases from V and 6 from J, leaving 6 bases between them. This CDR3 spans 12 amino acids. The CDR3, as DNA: TGTGCCAGCAGCTTGGCTAGGGATGGCTACACCTTC. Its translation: CASSLARDGYTF.

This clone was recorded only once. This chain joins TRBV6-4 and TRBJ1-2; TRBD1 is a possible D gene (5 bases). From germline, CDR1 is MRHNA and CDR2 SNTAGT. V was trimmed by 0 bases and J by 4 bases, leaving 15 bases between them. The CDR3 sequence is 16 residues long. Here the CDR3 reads CASSDSRGRASYGYTF. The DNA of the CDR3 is TGTGCCAGCAGTGACTCCCGCGGCAGGGCGAGCTATGGCTACACCTTC.

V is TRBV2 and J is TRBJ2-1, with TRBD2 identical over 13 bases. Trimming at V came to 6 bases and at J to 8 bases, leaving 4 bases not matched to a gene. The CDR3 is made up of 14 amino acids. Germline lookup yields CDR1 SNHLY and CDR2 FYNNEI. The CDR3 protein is CASRLAGGVYEQFF. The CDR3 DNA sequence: TGTGCCAGCAGACTAGCGGGGGGGGTTTATGAGCAGTTCTTC.

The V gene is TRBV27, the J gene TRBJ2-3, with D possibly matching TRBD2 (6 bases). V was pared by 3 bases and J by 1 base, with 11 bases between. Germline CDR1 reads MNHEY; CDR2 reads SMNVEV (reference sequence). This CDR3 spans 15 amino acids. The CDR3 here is CASSFLTRGTDTQYF. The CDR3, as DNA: TGTGCCAGCAGTTTCTTGACTAGGGGCACAGATACGCAGTATTTT.

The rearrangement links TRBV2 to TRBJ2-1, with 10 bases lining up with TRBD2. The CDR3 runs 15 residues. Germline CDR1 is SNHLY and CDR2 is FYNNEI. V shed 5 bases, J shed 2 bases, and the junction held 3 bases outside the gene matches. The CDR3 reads CASSSSGGTYNEQFF. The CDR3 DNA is TGTGCCAGCAGTTCTAGCGGGGGCACCTACAATGAGCAGTTCTTC.

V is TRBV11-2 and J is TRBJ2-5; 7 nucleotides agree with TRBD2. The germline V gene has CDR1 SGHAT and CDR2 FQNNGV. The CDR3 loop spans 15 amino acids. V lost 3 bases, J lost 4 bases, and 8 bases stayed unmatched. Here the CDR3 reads CASSFLAGERETQYF. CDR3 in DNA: TGTGCCAGCAGCTTCTTGGCGGGGGAGAGAGAGACCCAGTACTTC.

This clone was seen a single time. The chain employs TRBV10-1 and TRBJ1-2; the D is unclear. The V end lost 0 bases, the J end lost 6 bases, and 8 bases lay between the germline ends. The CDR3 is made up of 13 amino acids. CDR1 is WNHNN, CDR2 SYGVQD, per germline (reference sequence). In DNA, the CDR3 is TGCGCCAGCAGTGAGTCAACGATGAATGGCTACACCTTC. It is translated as CASSESTMNGYTF.